The count of the clone carrying this T cell receptor (beta chain) is one. These data come from a study of CD8+ T cells in alopecia areata. Study in general: Treated patients received oral tofacitinib, 5 to 10 mg twice daily. The percentage of affected scalp area served as the score of severity for treated patients.

Sample treatment: oral pan-JAK inhibitor, 5-10 mg twice daily. In each case, RNA was isolated and then reverse transcribed into cDNA as the sequencing template. This table comes from immunoSEQ multiplex PCR, and its TCRdb copy is limited to in-frame clones, with some not included. The profile shows some 220,000 clones, under 75% of them singletons. The specimen comprised CD4+ T cells sorted from blood, sampled at week 4, from a patient treated with tofacitinib. The sequence derives from a human donor with alopecia areata.

The CDR3 reads CSVVGGGTEAFF. The DNA of the CDR3 is TGCAGCGTTGTAGGGGGCGGCACTGAAGCTTTCTTT. The rearrangement links TRBV29-1 to TRBJ1-1, with TRBD1 identical over 7 bases. The germline gives CDR1 SQVTM, CDR2 ANQGSEA. The CDR3 totals 12 residues. Trimming cost V 4 bases and J 4 bases; bases outside gene matches: 3.